Given below is one T cell receptor beta chain in context. This CDR3 comprises 13 residues. Germline V CDR1 and CDR2: KGHSH, LQKENI. Trimming took off 5 bases at V and 3 bases at J, with 11 bases between the two ends. The data originate from a study of blood T cell repertoires in COVID-19. Study-wide background: Whether acute or convalescent, the COVID-19 samples came from the United States, Italy and Spain. Nucleic acid was either cDNA or gDNA, and it came from T cells, B-cell-depleted T cells, or PBMCs.

In the original workflow: Amplification of reference gene primers provided the estimated nucleated cell counts. Libraries were prepared by immunoSEQ multiplex PCR; TCRdb keeps only in-frame clonotypes and omits some of them. Clone size and V and J calls were adopted from that table, with D and trimming inferred from the DNA. The sample includes approximately 170,000 clones, around 85% of them seen just once. The chain uses TRBV18 and TRBJ2-7; D perhaps matches TRBD1 (5 bases). The specimen sequenced was peripheral blood. This clonotype was sampled from a woman between 50 and 59 years old with acute or convalescent COVID-19. Here the CDR3 DNA reads TGTGCCAGCTCAGACAGTACCCACTACGAGCAGTACTTC. This sequence encodes CASSDSTHYEQYF. Full variable domain (missing parts from reference TRBV18 and TRBJ2-7): NAGVMQNPRHLVRRRGQEARLRCSPMKGHSHVYWYRQLPEEGLKFMVYLQKENIIDESGMPKERFSAEFPKEGPSILRIQQVVRGDSAAYFCASSDSTHYEQYFGPGTRLTVT.